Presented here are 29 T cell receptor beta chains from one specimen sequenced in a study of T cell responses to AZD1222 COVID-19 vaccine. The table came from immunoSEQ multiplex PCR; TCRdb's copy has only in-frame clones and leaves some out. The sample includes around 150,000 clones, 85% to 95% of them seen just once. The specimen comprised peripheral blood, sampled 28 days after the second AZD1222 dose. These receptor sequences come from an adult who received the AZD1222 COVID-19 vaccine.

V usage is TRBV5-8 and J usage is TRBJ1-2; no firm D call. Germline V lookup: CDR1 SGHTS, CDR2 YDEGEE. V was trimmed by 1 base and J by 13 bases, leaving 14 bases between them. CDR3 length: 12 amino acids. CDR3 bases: TGTGCCAGCAGCTTGTATGGCGGGGTCGGCACCTTC. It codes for CASSLYGGVGTF.

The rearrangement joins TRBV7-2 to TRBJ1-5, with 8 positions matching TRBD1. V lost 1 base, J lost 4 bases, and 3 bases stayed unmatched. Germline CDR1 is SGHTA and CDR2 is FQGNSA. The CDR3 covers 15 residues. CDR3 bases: TGTGCCAGCAGCTTAGGGACAGGGAATAATCAGCCCCAGCATTTT. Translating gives CASSLGTGNNQPQHF.

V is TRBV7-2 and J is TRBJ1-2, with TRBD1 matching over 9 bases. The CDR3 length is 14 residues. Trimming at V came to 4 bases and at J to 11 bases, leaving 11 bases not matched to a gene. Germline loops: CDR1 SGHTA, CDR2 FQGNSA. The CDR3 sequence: CASSSNRGQGPYTF. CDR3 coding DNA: TGTGCCAGCAGCTCTAATAGGGGACAGGGACCTTACACCTTC.

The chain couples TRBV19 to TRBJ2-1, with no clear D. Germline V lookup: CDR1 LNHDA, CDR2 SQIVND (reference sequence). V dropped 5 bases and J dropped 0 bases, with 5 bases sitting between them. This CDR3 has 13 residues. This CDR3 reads CASSRSSYNEQFF. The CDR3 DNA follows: TGTGCCAGTAGTCGGAGCTCCTACAATGAGCAGTTCTTC.

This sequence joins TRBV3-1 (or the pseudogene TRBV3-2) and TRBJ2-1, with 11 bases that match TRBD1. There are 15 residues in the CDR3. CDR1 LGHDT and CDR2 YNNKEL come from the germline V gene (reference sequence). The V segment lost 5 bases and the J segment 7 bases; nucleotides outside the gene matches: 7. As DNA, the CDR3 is TGTGCCAGCAGCAAAGGACAGGGGGCCGCGAATGAGCAGTTCTTC. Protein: CASSKGQGAANEQFF.

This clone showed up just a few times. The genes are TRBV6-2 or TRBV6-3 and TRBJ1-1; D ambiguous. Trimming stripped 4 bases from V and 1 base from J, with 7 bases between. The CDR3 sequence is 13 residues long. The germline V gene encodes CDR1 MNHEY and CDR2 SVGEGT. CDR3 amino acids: CASSLVGNTEAFF. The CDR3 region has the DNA TGTGCCAGCAGTTTAGTGGGGAACACTGAAGCTTTCTTT.

The CDR3, as DNA: TGTGCCAGCAGTCCCGACGCCACGTCTGGGGCCAACGTCCTGACTTTC. The encoded protein is CASSPDATSGANVLTF. J is TRBJ2-6 and V is TRBV28; D unclear. Germline values: CDR1 MDHEN, CDR2 SYDVKM. The length of the CDR3 is 16 residues. Trimming stripped 5 bases from V and 1 base from J, with 12 bases between. Full variable domain (missing parts from reference TRBV28 and TRBJ2-6): DVKVTQSSRYLVKRTGEKVFLECVQDMDHENMFWYRQDPGLGLRLIYFSYDVKMKEKGDIPEGYSVSREKKERFSLILESASTNQTSMYLCASSPDATSGANVLTFGAGSRLTVL.

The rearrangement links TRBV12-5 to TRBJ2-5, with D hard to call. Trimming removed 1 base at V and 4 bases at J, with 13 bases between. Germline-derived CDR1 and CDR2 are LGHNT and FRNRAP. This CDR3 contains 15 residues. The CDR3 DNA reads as TGTGCTAGTGGTTTGGCCCCCTCGGTTGGAGAGACCCAGTACTTC. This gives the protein CASGLAPSVGETQYF.

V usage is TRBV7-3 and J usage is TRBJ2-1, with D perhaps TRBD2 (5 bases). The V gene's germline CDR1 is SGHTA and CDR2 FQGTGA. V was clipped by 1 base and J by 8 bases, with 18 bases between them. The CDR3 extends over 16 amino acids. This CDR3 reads CASSLNHGPRRDEQFF. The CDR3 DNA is TGTGCCAGCAGCTTAAACCACGGACCCCGGCGGGATGAGCAGTTCTTC.

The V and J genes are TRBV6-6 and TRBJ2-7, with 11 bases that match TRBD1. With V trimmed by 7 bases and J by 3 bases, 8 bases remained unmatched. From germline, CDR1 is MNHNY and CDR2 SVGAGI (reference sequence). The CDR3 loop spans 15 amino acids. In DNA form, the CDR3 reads TGTGCCAGCACCTACTCCGGGACAGGGGGCTACGAGCAGTACTTC. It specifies CASTYSGTGGYEQYF.

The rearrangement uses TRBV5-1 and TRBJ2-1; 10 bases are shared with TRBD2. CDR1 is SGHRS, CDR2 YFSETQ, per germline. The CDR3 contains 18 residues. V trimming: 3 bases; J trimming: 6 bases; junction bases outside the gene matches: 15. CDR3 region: CASSSGTSATGGINEQFF. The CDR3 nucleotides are TGCGCCAGCAGCTCCGGGACTAGCGCAACCGGAGGGATCAATGAGCAGTTCTTC.

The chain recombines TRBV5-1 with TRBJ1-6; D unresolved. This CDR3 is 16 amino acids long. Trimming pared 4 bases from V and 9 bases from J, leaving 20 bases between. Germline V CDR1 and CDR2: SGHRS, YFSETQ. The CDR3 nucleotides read TGCGCCAGCAGCCGTGATACTCCCGTCCCTGGTTCACCCCTCCACTTT. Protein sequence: CASSRDTPVPGSPLHF.

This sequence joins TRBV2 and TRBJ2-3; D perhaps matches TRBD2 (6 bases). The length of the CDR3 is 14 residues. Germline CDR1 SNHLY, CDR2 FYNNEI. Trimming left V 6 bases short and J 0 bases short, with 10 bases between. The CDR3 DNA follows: TGTGCCAGCAGCCCGGGACTCAGCACAGATACGCAGTATTTT. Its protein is CASSPGLSTDTQYF.

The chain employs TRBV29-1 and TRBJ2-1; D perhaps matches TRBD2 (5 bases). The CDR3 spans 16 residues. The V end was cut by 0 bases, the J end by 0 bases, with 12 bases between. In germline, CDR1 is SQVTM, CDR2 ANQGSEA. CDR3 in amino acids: CSVEEGASSSYNEQFF. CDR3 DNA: TGCAGCGTTGAAGAGGGAGCGTCCAGCTCCTACAATGAGCAGTTCTTC.

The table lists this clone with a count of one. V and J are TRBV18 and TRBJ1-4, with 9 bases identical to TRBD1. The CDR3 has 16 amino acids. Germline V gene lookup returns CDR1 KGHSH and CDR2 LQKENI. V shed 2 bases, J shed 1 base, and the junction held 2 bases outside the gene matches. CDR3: CASSPGTGRTNEKLFF. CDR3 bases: TGTGCCAGCTCACCAGGGACAGGGCGAACTAATGAAAAACTGTTTTTT.

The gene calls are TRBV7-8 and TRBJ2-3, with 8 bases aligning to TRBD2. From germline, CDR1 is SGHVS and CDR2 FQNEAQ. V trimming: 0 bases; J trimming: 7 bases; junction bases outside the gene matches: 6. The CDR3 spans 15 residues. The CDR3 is CASSLASGAPNTQYF. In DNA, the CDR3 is TGTGCCAGCAGCTTAGCTAGCGGGGCTCCAAATACGCAGTATTTT.

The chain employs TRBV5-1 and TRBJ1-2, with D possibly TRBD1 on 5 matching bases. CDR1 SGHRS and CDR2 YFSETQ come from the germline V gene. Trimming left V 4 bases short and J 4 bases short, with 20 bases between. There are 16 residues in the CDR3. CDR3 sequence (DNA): TGCGCCAGCAGCGACGTTATCGCGCAGGGAGCCTATGGCTACACCTTC. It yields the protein CASSDVIAQGAYGYTF.

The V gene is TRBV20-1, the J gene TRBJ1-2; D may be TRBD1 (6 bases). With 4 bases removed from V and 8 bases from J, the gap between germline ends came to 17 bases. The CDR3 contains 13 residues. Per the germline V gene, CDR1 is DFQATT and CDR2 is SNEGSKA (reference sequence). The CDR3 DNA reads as TGCAGTGCTACTGAGGGGGTTTCGAGGGGCTACACCTTC. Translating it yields CSATEGVSRGYTF.

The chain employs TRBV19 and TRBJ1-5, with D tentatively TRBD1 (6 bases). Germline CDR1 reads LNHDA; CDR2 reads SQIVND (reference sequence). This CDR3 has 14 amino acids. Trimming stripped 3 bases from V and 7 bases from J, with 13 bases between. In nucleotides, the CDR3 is TGTGCCAGTAGTATGGCCAGGGGAAGCCAGCCCCAGCATTTT. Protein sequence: CASSMARGSQPQHF.

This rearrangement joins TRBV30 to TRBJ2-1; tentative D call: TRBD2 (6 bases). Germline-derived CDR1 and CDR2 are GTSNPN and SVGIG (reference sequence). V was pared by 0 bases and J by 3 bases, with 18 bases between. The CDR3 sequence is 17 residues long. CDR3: CAWSVQFRGGNYNEQFF. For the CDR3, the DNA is TGTGCCTGGAGTGTACAATTTCGGGGAGGAAACTACAATGAGCAGTTCTTC.

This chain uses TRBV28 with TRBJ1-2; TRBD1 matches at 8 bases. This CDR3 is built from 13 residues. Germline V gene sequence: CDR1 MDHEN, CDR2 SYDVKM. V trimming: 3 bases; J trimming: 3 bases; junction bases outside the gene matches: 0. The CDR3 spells CASSLTGDYGYTF. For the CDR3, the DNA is TGTGCCAGCAGTTTGACAGGGGACTATGGCTACACCTTC.

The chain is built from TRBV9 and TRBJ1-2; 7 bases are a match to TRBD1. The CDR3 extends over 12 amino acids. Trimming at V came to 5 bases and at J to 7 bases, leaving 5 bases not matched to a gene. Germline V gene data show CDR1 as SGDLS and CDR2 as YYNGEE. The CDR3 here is CASSTGDGGYTF. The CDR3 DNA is TGTGCCAGCAGTACAGGGGACGGTGGCTACACCTTC. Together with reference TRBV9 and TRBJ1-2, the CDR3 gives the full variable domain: DSGVTQTPKHLITATGQRVTLRCSPRSGDLSVYWYQQSLDQGLQFLIQYYNGEERAKGNILERFSAQQFPDLHSELNLSSLELGDSALYFCASSTGDGGYTFGSGTRLTVV.

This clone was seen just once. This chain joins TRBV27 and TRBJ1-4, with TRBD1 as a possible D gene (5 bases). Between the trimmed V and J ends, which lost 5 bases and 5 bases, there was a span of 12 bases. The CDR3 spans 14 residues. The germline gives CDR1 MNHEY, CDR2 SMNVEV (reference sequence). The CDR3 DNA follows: TGTGCCAGCAGTCCTAGACAGCGAAATGAAAAACTGTTTTTT. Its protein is CASSPRQRNEKLFF.

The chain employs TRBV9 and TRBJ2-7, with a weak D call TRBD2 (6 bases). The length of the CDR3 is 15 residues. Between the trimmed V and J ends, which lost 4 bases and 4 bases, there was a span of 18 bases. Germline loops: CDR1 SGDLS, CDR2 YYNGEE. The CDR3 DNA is TGTGCCAGCAGCCGGCTGGAGGGTTCGGCATACGAGCAGTACTTC. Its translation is CASSRLEGSAYEQYF.

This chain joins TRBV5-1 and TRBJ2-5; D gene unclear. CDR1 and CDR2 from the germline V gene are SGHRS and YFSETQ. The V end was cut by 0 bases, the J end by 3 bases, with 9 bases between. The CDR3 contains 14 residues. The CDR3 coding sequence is TGCGCCAGCAGCTTGGAAGGGAAAAAAGAGACCCAGTACTTC. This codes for CASSLEGKKETQYF.

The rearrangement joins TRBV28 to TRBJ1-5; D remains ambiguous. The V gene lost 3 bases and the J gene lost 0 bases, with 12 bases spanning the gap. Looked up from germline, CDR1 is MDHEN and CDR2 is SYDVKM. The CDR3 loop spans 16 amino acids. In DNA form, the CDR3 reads TGTGCCAGCAGTTTTCGTATCGGTCTTAGCAATCAGCCCCAGCATTTT. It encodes CASSFRIGLSNQPQHF.

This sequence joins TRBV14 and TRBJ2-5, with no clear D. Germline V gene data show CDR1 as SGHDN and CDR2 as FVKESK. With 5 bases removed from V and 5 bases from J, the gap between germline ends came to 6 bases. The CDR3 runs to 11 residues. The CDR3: CASSILETQYF. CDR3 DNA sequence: TGTGCCAGCAGCATATTGGAGACCCAGTACTTC.

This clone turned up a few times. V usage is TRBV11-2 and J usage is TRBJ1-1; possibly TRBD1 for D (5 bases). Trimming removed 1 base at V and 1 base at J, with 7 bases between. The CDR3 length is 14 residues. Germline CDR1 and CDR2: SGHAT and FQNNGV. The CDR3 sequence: CASSLVGENTEAFF. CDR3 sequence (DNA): TGTGCCAGCAGCTTAGTAGGGGAGAACACTGAAGCTTTCTTT.

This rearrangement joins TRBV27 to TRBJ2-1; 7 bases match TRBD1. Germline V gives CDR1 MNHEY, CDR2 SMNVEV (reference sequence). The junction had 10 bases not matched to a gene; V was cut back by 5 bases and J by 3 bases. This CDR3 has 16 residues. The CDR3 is CASSPLQGVSYNEQFF. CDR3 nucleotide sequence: TGTGCCAGCAGTCCGCTCCAGGGGGTTAGCTACAATGAGCAGTTCTTC.